These 12 T cell receptor beta chains were sequenced from one sample in a study of shared clonotypes between healthy human individuals. Libraries were prepared by immunoSEQ multiplex PCR; TCRdb keeps only in-frame clonotypes and omits some of them. The sample holds over 2,000,000 clones, 93% seen once. Naivety among CD8 cells was defined by CD45RO negativity and positive CCR7 selection, thereby excluding terminally differentiated effector memory CD45RA+ cells. The sample comprised naive CD8+ T cells from PBMCs. All receptors come from a man younger than 35 in good health. Some clones in this sample may be carry-over from other donors' samples.

A single count supports this clone. This chain connects TRBV13 to TRBJ1-2; no reliable D call. The CDR3 runs to 12 residues. V was shortened by 2 bases and J by 4 bases, with 5 bases between the two germline ends. Germline V lookup: CDR1 PRHDT, CDR2 FYEKMQ (reference sequence). CDR3 in amino acids: CASSLRSYGYTF. DNA of the CDR3: TGTGCCAGCAGCTTACGGTCCTATGGCTACACCTTC.

The chain joins TRBV30 to TRBJ1-5; D perhaps matches TRBD1 (6 bases). V was trimmed by 3 bases and J by 5 bases, leaving 11 bases between them. The CDR3 contains 13 residues. Germline-derived CDR1 and CDR2 are GTSNPN and SVGIG (reference sequence). The CDR3 reads CAWRQGIHQPQHF. CDR3 in DNA: TGTGCCTGGAGACAGGGTATCCATCAGCCCCAGCATTTT.

V gene TRBV10-3 combines with J gene TRBJ2-2, with unresolved D. V was trimmed by 2 bases and J by 2 bases, leaving 6 bases between them. The CDR3 extends over 14 amino acids. Germline-derived CDR1 and CDR2 are ENHRY and SYGVKD. The CDR3 here is CAISEGSNTGELFF. CDR3 in DNA: TGTGCCATCAGTGAGGGTTCTAACACCGGGGAGCTGTTTTTT.

This clone was found once. The chain is built from TRBV27 and TRBJ1-5, with D possibly being TRBD1 (6 bases). This CDR3 has 14 residues. The germline V gene has CDR1 MNHEY and CDR2 SMNVEV (reference sequence). Trimming left V 5 bases short and J 2 bases short, with 10 bases between. In DNA, the CDR3 is TGTGCCAGCAGTATGACAGGCCGCAATCAGCCCCAGCATTTT. The encoded protein is CASSMTGRNQPQHF.

The chain carries TRBV11-2 and TRBJ1-2, with a possible D match to TRBD1 (6 bases). Trimming left V 2 bases short and J 3 bases short, with 13 bases between. Germline assignment: CDR1 SGHAT and CDR2 FQNNGV. The CDR3 runs to 15 residues. The CDR3 DNA is TGTGCCAGCAGCTTAATCGGAGGGGGGCACTATGGCTACACCTTC. This gives the protein CASSLIGGGHYGYTF.

This clone was recorded once. The rearrangement links TRBV5-4 to TRBJ1-5; TRBD1 might be the D (6 bases). V gave up 4 bases and J gave up 2 bases, with 16 bases separating them. The CDR3 is 16 residues long. CDR1 and CDR2 (germline): SGHNT, YYREEE (reference sequence). CDR3 protein: CASSVGPGTRNQPQHF. The CDR3 DNA follows: TGTGCCAGCAGCGTGGGCCCAGGGACACGCAATCAGCCCCAGCATTTT.

This chain links TRBV5-1 with TRBJ2-4, with 7 bases identical to TRBD1. After removal of 3 bases from V and 1 base from J, the junction contained 13 bases not matched to a gene. This CDR3 has 18 residues. Germline V lookup: CDR1 SGHRS, CDR2 YFSETQ. The CDR3 region is CASSSTEQGPLAKNIQYF. CDR3 nucleotide sequence: TGCGCCAGCAGCTCCACTGAACAGGGGCCTTTGGCCAAAAACATTCAGTACTTC.

The V gene is TRBV27, the J gene TRBJ2-7; maybe TRBD2 (6 bases). Germline V gene lookup returns CDR1 MNHEY and CDR2 SMNVEV (reference sequence). CDR3 length: 15 amino acids. V dropped 5 bases and J dropped 3 bases, with 17 bases sitting between them. The CDR3, as DNA: TGTGCCAGCAGTGAGGTGGGGGGACTTCTCTACGAGCAGTACTTC. Its translation: CASSEVGGLLYEQYF.

The chain has TRBV6-1 and TRBJ1-4; D gene uncertain. The CDR3 is made up of 17 amino acids. Germline V gene data show CDR1 as MNHNS and CDR2 as SASEGT. V lost 1 base and J 6 bases, leaving 18 bases between the germline ends. This CDR3 is CASSEVRVRERYEKLFF. In nucleotides, the CDR3 is TGTGCCAGCAGTGAAGTGCGGGTGAGGGAGCGTTATGAAAAACTGTTTTTT.

The rearrangement links TRBV5-5 to TRBJ2-7; unclear D gene. V shed 1 base and J shed 1 base, with 9 bases lying between them. The CDR3 sequence is 14 residues long. Germline loops: CDR1 SGHKS, CDR2 YYEKEE (reference sequence). As DNA, the CDR3 is TGTGCCAGCAGCTTGAGTGCAGGTTCCTACGAGCAGTACTTC. Protein: CASSLSAGSYEQYF.

This clone was observed a single time. V and J are TRBV7-9 and TRBJ2-7, with D hard to call. Germline CDR1 SEHNR, CDR2 FQNEAQ (reference sequence). This CDR3 is 13 amino acids long. Trimming pared 5 bases from V and 3 bases from J, leaving 11 bases between. In nucleotides, the CDR3 is TGTGCCAGCAGCAACGTAGGAAACTACGAGCAGTACTTC. Translating it yields CASSNVGNYEQYF.

The chain uses TRBV28 and TRBJ2-7; possible D gene TRBD1, 6 bases. V dropped 2 bases and J dropped 1 base, with 15 bases sitting between them. Germline CDR1 is MDHEN and CDR2 is SYDVKM. The CDR3 is 16 amino acids. In nucleotides, the CDR3 is TGTGCCAGCAGTTTACCGGACAGTGCACCTTCCTACGAGCAGTACTTC. Translating it yields CASSLPDSAPSYEQYF.